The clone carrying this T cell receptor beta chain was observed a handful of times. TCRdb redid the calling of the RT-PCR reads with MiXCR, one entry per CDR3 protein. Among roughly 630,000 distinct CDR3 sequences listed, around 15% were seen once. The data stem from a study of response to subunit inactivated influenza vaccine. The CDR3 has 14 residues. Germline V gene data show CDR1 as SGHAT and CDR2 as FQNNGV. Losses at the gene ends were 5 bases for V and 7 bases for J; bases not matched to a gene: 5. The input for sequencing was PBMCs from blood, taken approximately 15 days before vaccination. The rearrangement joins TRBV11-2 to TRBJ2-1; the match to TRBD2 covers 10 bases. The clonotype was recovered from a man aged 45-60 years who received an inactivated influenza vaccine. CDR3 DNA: TGTGCCAGCAGCCTAGCGGGAGAACGAAATGAGCAGTTCTTC. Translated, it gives CASSLAGERNEQFF.